The T cell receptor beta chain described here comes from a study of blood T cell repertoires in COVID-19. Study summary: Samples of COVID-19 (acute and convalescent) were obtained from the United States, Italy and Spain. Sources were T cells, B-cell-depleted T cells, or PBMCs; the material itself was cDNA or gDNA.

TCRdb's table, derived via immunoSEQ multiplex PCR, lists solely in-frame clones and lacks some. The table includes about 46,000 clones, around nine tenths detected once. The length of the CDR3 is 15 residues. With 5 bases removed from V and 3 bases from J, the gap between germline ends came to 14 bases. Germline values: CDR1 SGHNT, CDR2 YYREEE (reference sequence). Sequenced sample: peripheral blood. J is TRBJ2-2 and V is TRBV5-4; D may be TRBD2 (6 bases). This sequence was found in a human donor with active COVID-19. The donor label of this sample is uncertain. CDR3 DNA sequence: TGTGCCAGCAGTCGCGGGACTCTCGACACCGGGGAGCTGTTTTTT. Translating it yields CASSRGTLDTGELFF.